Only one count was recorded for the clone carrying this T cell receptor beta chain. Here immunoSEQ multiplex PCR was the method, and the copy in TCRdb shows in-frame clones only, minus some. The sample yields about 120,000 clones, over 75% seen once. With 0 bases removed from V and 6 bases from J, the gap between germline ends came to 17 bases. The CDR3 totals 16 residues. The germline CDR1 and CDR2 sequences are GTSNPN and SVGIG (reference sequence). This sample stems from a study of blood T cell repertoires in COVID-19. About the study: Samples of COVID-19 (acute and convalescent) were obtained from the United States, Italy and Spain.

The clonotype comes from a man between 65 and 85 years old with active or convalescent COVID-19. The sample comprised peripheral blood. The genes are TRBV30 and TRBJ2-2; maybe TRBD2 (5 bases). CDR3 sequence reads: CAWSVPTMVVSGELFF. The CDR3 nucleotides read TGTGCCTGGAGTGTACCGACTATGGTAGTGTCCGGGGAGCTGTTTTTT.